These 8 T cell receptor beta chains share one sample of origin, sequenced in a study of molecular identifiers for immune sequencing clone quantification. One entry per CDR3 protein results from TCRdb running MiXCR on the PCR reads. In the table there are 250,000 to 350,000 distinct CDR3 sequences, 20% to 25% of which are singletons. The sample comprised naive CD8+ T cells from blood, with Jurkat cell RNA spiked in. This sample's subset: FACS-sorted CD8+CD4-CCR7+CD45RA+ naive T cells. Source of these receptors: a human donor in good health. Some libraries in this study had Jurkat cell RNA spiked in.

With regard to this clonotype: This may be a read error: a much more frequent sequence differs by one nucleotide. J is TRBJ2-3 and V is TRBV20-1, with a possible D match to TRBD2 (7 bases). The CDR3 consists of 14 residues. Germline lookup yields CDR1 DFQATT and CDR2 SNEGSKA (reference sequence). The CDR3: CSARGGQGPDTHYF. The CDR3 DNA sequence: TGCAGTGCTAGGGGGGGGCAGGGCCCAGATACGCATTATTTT.

This clonotype occurred many times. This sequence joins TRBV20-1 and TRBJ2-7; tentatively, D is TRBD1 (6 bases). The V gene lost 4 bases and the J gene lost 0 bases, with 13 bases spanning the gap. There are 14 residues in the CDR3. Germline CDR1 DFQATT, CDR2 SNEGSKA (reference sequence). Written as DNA, the CDR3 is TGCAGTGCTAAAACCGGGACAAGCTCCTACGAGCAGTACTTC. This encodes CSAKTGTSSYEQYF.

This clonotype was recorded only once. The chain couples TRBV2 to TRBJ2-3; TRBD2 matches 12 bases. J was trimmed by 4 bases and V by 7 bases; bases with no gene match: 6. Germline CDR1 and CDR2: SNHLY and FYNNEI. The CDR3 consists of 15 residues. The CDR3 coding sequence is TGTGCCAGCAAGACTAGCGGGGGCCTCGCAGATACGCAGTATTTT. Translation gives CASKTSGGLADTQYF. The whole variable domain, filled in from reference TRBV2 and TRBJ2-3, reads EPEVTQTPSHQVTQMGQEVILRCVPISNHLYFYWYRQILGQKVEFLVSFYNNEISEKSEIFDDQFSVERPDGSNFTLKIRSTKLEDSAMYFCASKTSGGLADTQYFGPGTRLTVL.

Points on this clonotype: Given a much more abundant clone one base away, this may be a read error. This sequence joins TRBV28 and TRBJ1-1, with D unresolved. CDR1 is MDHEN, CDR2 SYDVKM, per germline. This CDR3 region has 15 residues. V gave up 11 bases and J gave up 1 base, with 20 bases separating them. CDR3 in DNA: TGTGCCGGCCTTTTCGCGGGGAGGAGGAACACTGAAGCTTTCTTT. Translation: CAGLFAGRRNTEAFF.

This clonotype came up many times. The chain's CDR3 is CASRPLAGATDTQYF. The CDR3 DNA reads TGTGCCAGCAGACCACTAGCGGGGGCGACAGATACGCAGTATTTT. The V and J genes are TRBV14 and TRBJ2-3; TRBD2 matches 11 bases. This CDR3 is 15 amino acids long. Germline lookup yields CDR1 SGHDN and CDR2 FVKESK. The J segment lost 3 bases and the V segment lost 6 bases, leaving 5 bases of the junction unmatched. Complete variable domain (other parts from reference TRBV14 and TRBJ2-3): EAGVTQFPSHSVIEKGQTVTLRCDPISGHDNLYWYRRVMGKEIKFLLHFVKESKQDESGMPNNRFLAERTGGTYSTLKVQPAELEDSGVYFCASRPLAGATDTQYFGPGTRLTVL.

CDR3 DNA: TGTGCCAGCAGCCAAGATCGGGTCACGTGGCCCGGGGAGCTGTTTTTT. It codes for CASSQDRVTWPGELFF. The J gene is TRBJ2-2, the V gene TRBV3-1; D is unclear. V was pared by 0 bases and J by 6 bases, with 14 bases between. Looked up from germline, CDR1 is LGHDT and CDR2 is YNNKEL (reference sequence). The CDR3 length is 16 residues.

J is TRBJ1-5 and V is TRBV6-4, with 7 nucleotides matching TRBD1. Germline V gene data show CDR1 as MRHNA and CDR2 as SNTAGT. With 0 bases clipped from V and 0 bases from J, the junction kept 8 bases outside the gene matches. The CDR3 totals 18 residues. The CDR3 nucleotides are TGTGCCAGCAGTGACTCGGGACAGCGCCAATATAGCAATCAGCCCCAGCATTTT. Translation gives CASSDSGQRQYSNQPQHF.

This clonotype showed up many times. V gene TRBV7-6 combines with J gene TRBJ2-5; the match to TRBD2 covers 10 bases. J was trimmed by 6 bases and V by 5 bases; bases with no gene match: 12. This CDR3 is 16 amino acids long. Germline CDR1 reads SGHVS; CDR2 reads FNYEAQ. CDR3 coding DNA: TGTGCCAGCAGCGACTTCGCGGGACTAGCGAAGAAGACCCAGTACTTC. As protein: CASSDFAGLAKKTQYF.